This T cell receptor beta chain is from a study of cytomegalovirus exposure and HLA in healthy donors. Study-level findings and limits: Researchers reported that three CMV-associated chains were confirmed in vitro as CMV antigen-specific. Subsequent analysis found a tendency for first-cohort TCR clusters to co-occur within the 120 or so validation repertoires. Cytomegalovirus association was assigned to approximately 160 TCR beta chains.

Assay used: immunoSEQ multiplex PCR; TCRdb lists only in-frame clones, some missing. The sample yields some 140,000 clones, 65% to 90% seen once. On this clone itself: Antigen: not known.

The germline CDR1 and CDR2 sequences are SGDLS and YYNGEE. The CDR3 covers 13 residues. Between the trimmed V and J ends, which lost 1 base and 0 bases, there was a span of 5 bases. While the first cohort had around 700 subjects, the donors belonged to the separate validation cohort of over a hundred subjects. This sequence joins TRBV9 and TRBJ2-7; unclear D gene. What was sequenced was PBMCs. The origin of this receptor is a man younger than 35 in good health and CMV-seropositive. Here the CDR3 DNA reads TGTGCCAGCAGCGTACCGGGCTCCTACGAGCAGTACTTC. Protein product: CASSVPGSYEQYF. Using reference TRBV9 and TRBJ2-7 for the parts outside the CDR3, the full variable domain is DSGVTQTPKHLITATGQRVTLRCSPRSGDLSVYWYQQSLDQGLQFLIQYYNGEERAKGNILERFSAQQFPDLHSELNLSSLELGDSALYFCASSVPGSYEQYFGPGTRLTVT.